These 32 T cell receptor beta chains share one sample of origin, sequenced in a study of blood T cell repertoires in COVID-19. Using immunoSEQ multiplex PCR, the repertoire was profiled, and TCRdb retains in-frame clones only, with some absent. This table holds 450,000 or so clones, over 75% found once. The sequenced material came from peripheral blood. All receptors derive from a woman between 40 and 50 years old with COVID-19, enrolled during active disease.

This clone was seen once. At one boundary the junction diverges from the germline segment, which might be a read error. This chain joins TRBV6-2 or TRBV6-3 and TRBJ1-5; TRBD1 matches at 8 bases. The CDR3 is 16 amino acids. Germline V gives CDR1 MNHEY, CDR2 SVGEGT. DNA for the CDR3: TGTGCCAGCAGTTACGACCGCGGACAGGGAAATCGGCCCCAGCATTTT. As protein: CASSYDRGQGNRPQHF.

V usage is TRBV4-3 and J usage is TRBJ2-7, with D hard to call. Looked up from germline, CDR1 is LGHNA and CDR2 is YSLEER. The CDR3 extends over 13 amino acids. Trimming shortened V by 2 bases and J by 4 bases, and 9 bases separated the two germline ends. CDR3 sequence (DNA): TGCGCCAGCAGCCAAAGTTCCGGGTACGAGCAGTACTTC. It codes for CASSQSSGYEQYF.

The rearrangement links TRBV19 to TRBJ1-4; 9 bases map to TRBD1. The V gene end was trimmed by 4 bases and the J gene end by 8 bases; junction bases not matched to a gene: 5. The CDR3 has 14 amino acids. Germline CDR1 is LNHDA and CDR2 is SQIVND (reference sequence). The CDR3 loop reads CASSTSTGGEKLFF. The CDR3 DNA reads TGTGCCAGTAGTACCTCGACAGGGGGAGAAAAACTGTTTTTT.

This chain uses TRBV5-1 with TRBJ1-2; D ambiguous. The CDR3 contains 14 residues. Trimming pared 0 bases from V and 3 bases from J, leaving 9 bases between. Germline loops: CDR1 SGHRS, CDR2 YFSETQ. The CDR3 nucleotides read TGCGCCAGCAGCTTGGAGGCAGGCTACTATGGCTACACCTTC. This translates into CASSLEAGYYGYTF.

The J gene is TRBJ2-5, the V gene TRBV6-5; 7 bases agree with TRBD1. Germline CDR1 MNHEY, CDR2 SVGAGI. The CDR3 covers 13 residues. V was pared by 6 bases and J by 5 bases, with 6 bases of the junction left unmatched. CDR3 loop: CASRLDRDETQYF. CDR3 in DNA: TGTGCCAGCAGACTAGACAGGGACGAGACCCAGTACTTC.

This sequence joins TRBV5-8 and TRBJ2-7; TRBD1 is a possible D gene (5 bases). V gave up 1 base and J gave up 2 bases, with 13 bases separating them. Germline lookup yields CDR1 SGHTS and CDR2 YDEGEE. The CDR3 consists of 15 residues. CDR3 residues: CASSLRRQTPYEQYF. Written as DNA, the CDR3 is TGTGCCAGCAGCTTGCGCCGACAGACTCCCTACGAGCAGTACTTC.

The V gene is TRBV7-8, the J gene TRBJ1-2; a possible D gene is TRBD1 (5 bases). The CDR3 length is 13 residues. V lost 5 bases and J 4 bases, leaving 11 bases between the germline ends. Germline V lookup: CDR1 SGHVS, CDR2 FQNEAQ. The CDR3 loop reads CASSHRQSYGYTF. CDR3 coding DNA: TGTGCCAGCAGCCACCGACAGTCCTATGGCTACACCTTC.

This chain links TRBV19 with TRBJ2-3; 9 bases are a match to TRBD1. V trimming: 5 bases; J trimming: 5 bases; junction bases outside the gene matches: 11. Germline assignment: CDR1 LNHDA and CDR2 SQIVND (reference sequence). This CDR3 is built from 16 residues. The CDR3 is CASSSGRDRVRDTQYF. CDR3 sequence (DNA): TGTGCCAGTAGTTCCGGCCGGGACAGGGTTAGAGATACGCAGTATTTT.

This sequence joins TRBV28 and TRBJ2-1, with 8 bases that match TRBD2. The CDR3 covers 14 residues. CDR1 and CDR2 (germline): MDHEN, SYDVKM. Trimming at V came to 3 bases and at J to 10 bases, leaving 8 bases not matched to a gene. CDR3 coding DNA: TGTGCCAGCAGTTTTGCCGGGACTAGGACCGAGCAGTTCTTC. Protein sequence: CASSFAGTRTEQFF.

J is TRBJ1-1 and V is TRBV4-3; TRBD1 might be the D (6 bases). The CDR3 has 16 residues. The germline V gene has CDR1 LGHNA and CDR2 YSLEER. V lost 5 bases and J 3 bases, leaving 19 bases between the germline ends. This CDR3 is CASSRRGGDGDTEAFF. CDR3 DNA: TGCGCCAGCAGCAGACGGGGGGGCGATGGGGACACTGAAGCTTTCTTT.

This clone showed up just a few times. V gene TRBV7-9 combines with J gene TRBJ1-3, with D possibly matching TRBD1 (6 bases). Deletions cut 7 bases from V and 3 bases from J, with 19 bases between. The length of the CDR3 is 16 residues. Germline V lookup: CDR1 SEHNR, CDR2 FQNEAQ (reference sequence). The CDR3 is CASTGSWGLDGNTIYF. In nucleotides, the CDR3 is TGTGCCAGCACCGGTTCGTGGGGGCTTGATGGAAACACCATATATTTT.

V and J are TRBV5-1 and TRBJ2-2; 7 bases align to TRBD1. The CDR3 has 14 residues. CDR1 and CDR2 from the germline V gene are SGHRS and YFSETQ. Unmatched junction bases numbered 5, after V lost 6 bases and J lost 3 bases. Written as DNA, the CDR3 is TGCGCCAGCAAGACAGGGATAGACACCGGGGAGCTGTTTTTT. It encodes CASKTGIDTGELFF.

The V call is TRBV20-1, the J call TRBJ2-7, with TRBD2 matching over 11 bases. Looked up from germline, CDR1 is DFQATT and CDR2 is SNEGSKA (reference sequence). After removal of 3 bases from V and 3 bases from J, the junction contained 10 bases not matched to a gene. The CDR3 is made up of 16 amino acids. CDR3 sequence: CSASKQLAGVDYEQYF. CDR3 coding DNA: TGCAGTGCTAGTAAACAACTAGCGGGAGTTGACTACGAGCAGTACTTC.

This clone was recorded a few times. V gene TRBV7-2 combines with J gene TRBJ1-2, with D hard to call. The germline V and J ends were trimmed by 5 bases and 0 bases, with 7 bases remaining between them. The CDR3 is made up of 13 amino acids. Germline V lookup: CDR1 SGHTA, CDR2 FQGNSA. CDR3: CASSLTSNYGYTF. CDR3 nucleotides: TGTGCCAGCAGCCTGACTTCTAACTATGGCTACACCTTC. The full variable domain, completed using reference TRBV7-2 and TRBJ1-2, is GAGVSQSPSNKVTEKGKDVELRCDPISGHTALYWYRQSLGQGLEFLIYFQGNSAPDKSGLPSDRFSAERTGGSVSTLTIQRTQQEDSAVYLCASSLTSNYGYTFGSGTRLTVV.

V is TRBV6-6 and J is TRBJ1-2; TRBD1 is a possible D gene (6 bases). The CDR3 has 13 amino acids. Deletions cut 7 bases from V and 7 bases from J, with 16 bases between. From germline, CDR1 is MNHNY and CDR2 SVGAGI (reference sequence). CDR3 region: CASNLNRESGYTF. CDR3 DNA: TGTGCCAGCAACCTTAACAGGGAGAGTGGCTACACCTTC.

The gene calls are TRBV5-4 and TRBJ1-2; TRBD1 matches at 9 bases. The CDR3 length is 13 residues. CDR1 is SGHNT and CDR2 is YYREEE in the germline V gene (reference sequence). Germline trimming cut 3 bases from V and 4 bases from J; bases unmatched to any gene: 1. The CDR3: CASSSQGAYGYTF. Written as DNA, the CDR3 is TGTGCCAGCAGCTCACAGGGGGCCTATGGCTACACCTTC.

J is TRBJ2-2 and V is TRBV4-3; 9 bases match TRBD2. V gave up 0 bases and J gave up 5 bases; unmatched junction bases: 4. The germline V gene encodes CDR1 LGHNA and CDR2 YSLEER. This CDR3 has 16 residues. The CDR3 sequence is CASSQEPAGGTGELFF. Written as DNA, the CDR3 is TGCGCCAGCAGCCAAGAGCCGGCGGGGGGGACCGGGGAGCTGTTTTTT.

This chain joins TRBV11-2 and TRBJ1-4, with TRBD1 identical over 9 bases. The CDR3 runs 16 residues. Germline V gene lookup returns CDR1 SGHAT and CDR2 FQNNGV. V was pared by 1 base and J by 5 bases, with 5 bases of the junction left unmatched. The chain's CDR3 is CASSLGGTGTNEKLFF. The CDR3 region has the DNA TGTGCCAGCAGCTTAGGCGGGACAGGGACCAATGAAAAACTGTTTTTT.

J is TRBJ2-7 and V is TRBV27; D perhaps matches TRBD1 (5 bases). The CDR3 is 14 residues long. In germline, CDR1 is MNHEY, CDR2 SMNVEV (reference sequence). V lost 3 bases, J lost 0 bases, and 9 bases lay in between. Here the CDR3 reads CASSFRGGSYEQYF. CDR3 DNA: TGTGCCAGCAGTTTTAGGGGTGGCTCCTACGAGCAGTACTTC.

The chain employs TRBV5-1 and TRBJ1-4; D is possibly TRBD1 (5 bases). CDR1 is SGHRS and CDR2 is YFSETQ in the germline V gene. This CDR3 is built from 14 residues. V was trimmed by 4 bases and J by 3 bases, leaving 10 bases between them. The CDR3 here is CASSPGVPNEKLFF. CDR3 coding DNA: TGCGCCAGCAGCCCGGGGGTTCCTAATGAAAAACTGTTTTTT. Combining the CDR3 with reference TRBV5-1 and TRBJ1-4 gives the whole variable domain KAGVTQTPRYLIKTRGQQVTLSCSPISGHRSVSWYQQTPGQGLQFLFEYFSETQRNKGNFPGRFSGRQFSNSRSEMNVSTLELGDSALYLCASSPGVPNEKLFFGSGTQLSVL.

The rearrangement links TRBV5-4 to TRBJ1-2; perhaps TRBD1 as D (5 bases). Trimming pared 2 bases from V and 3 bases from J, leaving 8 bases between. The CDR3 spans 13 residues. Germline V gene sequence: CDR1 SGHNT, CDR2 YYREEE (reference sequence). As DNA, the CDR3 is TGTGCCAGCAGCTTCGGGGGTGACTATGGCTACACCTTC. It translates to CASSFGGDYGYTF.

This chain connects TRBV28 to TRBJ1-1; the D gene is possibly TRBD1 (5 bases). Germline V CDR1 and CDR2: MDHEN, SYDVKM. The CDR3 extends over 13 amino acids. The ends were cut back, 7 bases at V and 0 bases at J, with 9 bases in the middle. The DNA for the CDR3 is TGTGCCAGCACTCGGGGGATGAACACTGAAGCTTTCTTT. Amino acids: CASTRGMNTEAFF.

The chain uses TRBV7-8 and TRBJ2-1, with 8 positions matching TRBD1. Losses at the gene ends were 8 bases for V and 8 bases for J; bases not matched to a gene: 11. This CDR3 has 14 residues. Per germline, CDR1 SGHVS and CDR2 FQNEAQ. The CDR3: CASGRTGRVYEQFF. In nucleotides, the CDR3 is TGTGCCAGCGGAAGGACAGGGAGAGTGTATGAGCAGTTCTTC.

This chain links TRBV7-9 with TRBJ1-4, with D uncertain. The CDR3 runs 18 residues. V was clipped by 5 bases and J by 0 bases, with 19 bases between them. Germline CDR1 is SEHNR and CDR2 is FQNEAQ (reference sequence). This CDR3 reads CASSHPRGGRATNEKLFF. The CDR3 coding sequence is TGTGCCAGCAGCCACCCCCGGGGAGGAAGAGCAACTAATGAAAAACTGTTTTTT.

This chain joins TRBV27 and TRBJ1-5; no firm D call. The V end was cut by 6 bases, the J end by 4 bases, with 7 bases between. Germline V gene data show CDR1 as MNHEY and CDR2 as SMNVEV (reference sequence). The CDR3 has 12 amino acids. Written as DNA, the CDR3 is TGTGCCAGCAGCCGTCCGAATCAGCCCCAGCATTTT. Translation gives CASSRPNQPQHF.

This chain uses TRBV7-2 with TRBJ1-2; D is undetermined. This CDR3 has 15 residues. Germline CDR1 is SGHTA and CDR2 is FQGNSA. V gave up 5 bases and J gave up 2 bases, with 15 bases separating them. CDR3 loop: CASSPDIVANYGYTF. Written as DNA, the CDR3 is TGTGCCAGCAGCCCAGACATAGTTGCAAACTATGGCTACACCTTC. Combining the CDR3 with reference TRBV7-2 and TRBJ1-2 gives the whole variable domain GAGVSQSPSNKVTEKGKDVELRCDPISGHTALYWYRQSLGQGLEFLIYFQGNSAPDKSGLPSDRFSAERTGGSVSTLTIQRTQQEDSAVYLCASSPDIVANYGYTFGSGTRLTVV.

The chain joins TRBV11-2 to TRBJ2-7, with a possible D match to TRBD2 (6 bases). Trimming pared 8 bases from V and 0 bases from J, leaving 11 bases between. The CDR3 totals 13 residues. From germline, CDR1 is SGHAT and CDR2 FQNNGV. CDR3 DNA sequence: TGTGCCAGCTGCCGACTAGACTCCTACGAGCAGTACTTC. This translates into CASCRLDSYEQYF.

The rearrangement links TRBV3-1 (or the pseudogene TRBV3-2) to TRBJ1-6; 8 bases match TRBD1. Germline CDR1 reads LGHDT; CDR2 reads YNNKEL (reference sequence). The CDR3 spans 16 residues. V dropped 1 base and J dropped 1; count of bases not matched to a gene: 0. In nucleotides, the CDR3 is TGTGCCAGCAGCCAAGGACAGGGGTCCTATAATTCACCCCTCCACTTT. This codes for CASSQGQGSYNSPLHF.

This chain joins TRBV6-2 or TRBV6-3 and TRBJ2-7; TRBD1 matches at 10 bases. In germline, CDR1 is MNHEY, CDR2 SVGEGT. The CDR3 is 16 amino acids. With 0 bases clipped from V and 3 bases from J, the junction kept 5 bases outside the gene matches. The CDR3 DNA reads TGTGCCAGCAGTTACTCGGGACAGGGGAATCTCTACGAGCAGTACTTC. This encodes CASSYSGQGNLYEQYF.

V gene TRBV11-2 combines with J gene TRBJ1-1; 9 bases are shared with TRBD1. V lost 5 bases to trimming and J lost 5 bases; unmatched junction nucleotides: 9. The CDR3 is made up of 15 amino acids. The V gene's germline CDR1 is SGHAT and CDR2 FQNNGV. The chain's CDR3 is CASSGWTGVGTEAFF. For the CDR3, the DNA is TGTGCCAGCAGCGGATGGACAGGGGTGGGAACTGAAGCTTTCTTT.

The V gene is TRBV28, the J gene TRBJ2-7; 10 bases align to TRBD2. Germline assignment: CDR1 MDHEN and CDR2 SYDVKM. The V gene end was trimmed by 5 bases and the J gene end by 0 bases; junction bases not matched to a gene: 7. The length of the CDR3 is 16 residues. As DNA, the CDR3 is TGTGCCAGCAGTCCGGGACTAGCGCAAGTCTCCTACGAGCAGTACTTC. The encoded protein is CASSPGLAQVSYEQYF.

The chain recombines TRBV7-2 with TRBJ1-2, with TRBD1 identical over 7 bases. Trimming took 5 bases from V and 4 from J; bases not matched to a gene: 4. The CDR3 sequence is 13 residues long. Germline V gene lookup returns CDR1 SGHTA and CDR2 FQGNSA. The CDR3 protein is CASSEGTVYGYTF. In nucleotides, the CDR3 is TGTGCCAGCAGCGAAGGGACAGTCTATGGCTACACCTTC.